The rows below give T cell receptor beta chains drawn from one sample of a study of blood T cells in healthy people across ages. TCRdb reprocessed the 5' RACE reads via MiXCR and lists one record per CDR3 protein. The data show 1.5 million to 2 million distinct CDR3 sequences, with roughly two fifths seen just once and approximately 22% held by the top ten. Sequencing input: blood. The source is a human donor in good health. Each CDR3 is given with its conserved first and last residue. The order of the fields is J gene, V gene, clone size, D gene, CDR3 DNA, CDR3 protein. D genes are given only for firm matches. For some rows the clone size is stated as once, few or many, or as a class when expanded; others skip it.

j_call: TRBJ2-1
v_call: TRBV19
clone_size: few
d_call: .
cdr3_nt: TGTGCCAGTAGTATTAGGGCTAGCTTCAATGAGCAGTTCTTC
cdr3_aa: CASSIRASFNEQFF

j_call: TRBJ2-5
v_call: TRBV25-1
clone_size: .
d_call: TRBD2
cdr3_nt: TGTGCCAGCAGTGATGGCGGGGGGGGATTTAGAGAGACCCAGTACTTC
cdr3_aa: CASSDGGGGFRETQYF

j_call: TRBJ2-1
v_call: TRBV28
clone_size: .
d_call: TRBD2
cdr3_nt: TGTGCCAGCAAGAGCGGGGTTTCCTACAATGAGCAGTTCTTC
cdr3_aa: CASKSGVSYNEQFF

j_call: TRBJ2-3
v_call: TRBV7-2
clone_size: few
d_call: TRBD1
cdr3_nt: TGTGCCAGCAGCATAAGCAGGGGGCGCGGAACAGATACGCAGTATTTT
cdr3_aa: CASSISRGRGTDTQYF

j_call: TRBJ2-7
v_call: TRBV7-2
clone_size: .
d_call: .
cdr3_nt: TGTGCCAGCAGCTCCAGGCGGACTCTCTCCTACGAGCAGTACTTC
cdr3_aa: CASSSRRTLSYEQYF

j_call: TRBJ2-7
v_call: TRBV20-1
clone_size: .
d_call: .
cdr3_nt: TGCAGTGCCGCCCCGTCAGGGTTCCACGAGCAGTACTTC
cdr3_aa: CSAAPSGFHEQYF

j_call: TRBJ2-3
v_call: TRBV7-2
clone_size: .
d_call: .
cdr3_nt: TGTGCCAGCAGCTTAGTTCGCCTTAGGGGGTTCACAGATACGCAGTATTTT
cdr3_aa: CASSLVRLRGFTDTQYF

j_call: TRBJ2-5
v_call: TRBV20-1
clone_size: few
d_call: TRBD1
cdr3_nt: TGCAGTGCTAGGGACAGGAGATTTCAAGAGACCCAGTACTTC
cdr3_aa: CSARDRRFQETQYF

j_call: TRBJ1-2
v_call: TRBV7-2
clone_size: .
d_call: .
cdr3_nt: TGTGCCAGCAGCTTAGCGCACACAGCTAACTATGGCTACACCTTC
cdr3_aa: CASSLAHTANYGYTF

j_call: TRBJ2-1
v_call: TRBV4-3
clone_size: .
d_call: TRBD2
cdr3_nt: TGCGCCAGCAGCCAAGATAACTTTATAGCGGGGGGGATGTACAATGAGCAGTTCTTC
cdr3_aa: CASSQDNFIAGGMYNEQFF

j_call: TRBJ2-7
v_call: TRBV6-1
clone_size: few
d_call: .
cdr3_nt: TGTGCCAGCAGTGAACAGCCCTCCTACGAGCAGTACTTC
cdr3_aa: CASSEQPSYEQYF

j_call: TRBJ2-7
v_call: TRBV27
clone_size: few
d_call: TRBD2
cdr3_nt: TGTGCCAGCAGTTATGGGACTAGTCTATACGAGCAGTACTTC
cdr3_aa: CASSYGTSLYEQYF

j_call: TRBJ2-3
v_call: TRBV6-1
clone_size: .
d_call: TRBD2
cdr3_nt: TGTGCCAGCAGTGAAATTAGCGGGGGGGCCGCGGGTGCAGATACGCAGTATTTT
cdr3_aa: CASSEISGGAAGADTQYF

j_call: TRBJ2-5
v_call: TRBV6-6
clone_size: .
d_call: .
cdr3_nt: TGTGCCAGCAGTTATTTTTTGGGGGATTACCAAGAGACCCAGTACTTC
cdr3_aa: CASSYFLGDYQETQYF

j_call: TRBJ2-3
v_call: TRBV29-1
clone_size: few
d_call: TRBD2
cdr3_nt: TGCAGCGTTGGACTAGCGGGGGACCGCACAGATACGCAGTATTTT
cdr3_aa: CSVGLAGDRTDTQYF

j_call: TRBJ1-4
v_call: TRBV20-1
clone_size: .
d_call: .
cdr3_nt: TGCAGTGCCTTCCGCGGGGGGAATGAAAAACTGTTTTTT
cdr3_aa: CSAFRGGNEKLFF

j_call: TRBJ2-2
v_call: TRBV5-1
clone_size: few
d_call: .
cdr3_nt: TGCGCCAGCAGCCCAGGATCGAACACCGGGGAGCTGTTTTTT
cdr3_aa: CASSPGSNTGELFF

j_call: TRBJ1-2
v_call: TRBV21-1
clone_size: .
d_call: .
cdr3_nt: TGTGCCAGCAGCAAAACAGGGAGCTCGGATGGCTACACCTTC
cdr3_aa: CASSKTGSSDGYTF

j_call: TRBJ2-7
v_call: TRBV10-3
clone_size: few
d_call: .
cdr3_nt: TGTGCCATCAACGAAGGAGGTACTGCCTCCTGGGAGCAGTACTTC
cdr3_aa: CAINEGGTASWEQYF

j_call: TRBJ2-7
v_call: TRBV11-2
clone_size: few
d_call: TRBD2
cdr3_nt: TGTGCCCGCAGCCTAGAACCCTTCGGGACTACCCGATACGAGCAGTACTTC
cdr3_aa: CARSLEPFGTTRYEQYF

j_call: TRBJ1-5
v_call: TRBV7-3
clone_size: .
d_call: TRBD1
cdr3_nt: TGCGCCAGCAGCTTACCGGGCAGGGGGTCCAATCAGCCCCAGCATTTT
cdr3_aa: CASSLPGRGSNQPQHF

j_call: TRBJ1-5
v_call: TRBV2
clone_size: .
d_call: .
cdr3_nt: TGTGCCAGCAGTCCACAACCAGACCAGCCCCAGCATTTT
cdr3_aa: CASSPQPDQPQHF

j_call: TRBJ1-6
v_call: TRBV7-9
clone_size: .
d_call: .
cdr3_nt: TGTGCCAGCAGCTTAGGAGGGGTATCAAGCGGATCACCCCTCCACTTT
cdr3_aa: CASSLGGVSSGSPLHF

j_call: TRBJ2-7
v_call: TRBV7-2
clone_size: few
d_call: TRBD1
cdr3_nt: TGTGCCAGCAGCTTCCACGTGGTGACAGGGGGCGCCTACGAGCAGTACTTC
cdr3_aa: CASSFHVVTGGAYEQYF

j_call: TRBJ2-7
v_call: TRBV7-8
clone_size: .
d_call: .
cdr3_nt: TGTGCCAGCAGCTCTCCCCGGCTAAGAGCAGGGGGGTCCTACGAGCAGTACTTC
cdr3_aa: CASSSPRLRAGGSYEQYF

j_call: TRBJ2-5
v_call: TRBV7-8
clone_size: .
d_call: .
cdr3_nt: TGTGCCAGCAGCCCTCCAAGACTTGGCCAAGAGACCCAGTACTTC
cdr3_aa: CASSPPRLGQETQYF

j_call: TRBJ1-2
v_call: TRBV20-1
clone_size: .
d_call: TRBD1
cdr3_nt: TGCAGTGCCTACTTCGACAGGGAGAACTATGGCCACACCTTC
cdr3_aa: CSAYFDRENYGHTF

j_call: TRBJ2-7
v_call: TRBV6-5
clone_size: many
d_call: .
cdr3_nt: TGTGCCGCCCCAGGGACCTACGAGCAGTACTTC
cdr3_aa: CAAPGTYEQYF

j_call: TRBJ2-1
v_call: TRBV7-2
clone_size: .
d_call: TRBD2
cdr3_nt: TGTGCCAGCAGCAGAGACACCGGACTAGCTTGGAATGAGCAGTTCTTC
cdr3_aa: CASSRDTGLAWNEQFF

j_call: TRBJ2-5
v_call: TRBV9
clone_size: few
d_call: .
cdr3_nt: TGTGCCAGCAGCGACAACCGGGGGTGGGAGACCCAGTACTTC
cdr3_aa: CASSDNRGWETQYF

j_call: TRBJ2-5
v_call: TRBV9
clone_size: .
d_call: .
cdr3_nt: TGTGCCAGCAGCGCCGGACACCGAGAGACCCAGTACTTC
cdr3_aa: CASSAGHRETQYF

j_call: TRBJ1-5
v_call: TRBV4-1
clone_size: few
d_call: .
cdr3_nt: TGCGCCAGCAGCCAAGTGATAAGGGTGCGCAATCAGCCCCAGCATTTT
cdr3_aa: CASSQVIRVRNQPQHF

j_call: TRBJ2-1
v_call: TRBV20-1
clone_size: .
d_call: TRBD2
cdr3_nt: TGCAGTGCTAGACACGGGGGGTCCTACAATGAGCAGTTCTTC
cdr3_aa: CSARHGGSYNEQFF

j_call: TRBJ2-3
v_call: TRBV5-1
clone_size: .
d_call: TRBD2
cdr3_nt: TGCGCCAGCAGCTTGGCCTTTACCAGCGGGGGCCCGTCAACTAGCACAGATACGCAGTATTTT
cdr3_aa: CASSLAFTSGGPSTSTDTQYF

j_call: TRBJ2-3
v_call: TRBV6-1
clone_size: few
d_call: .
cdr3_nt: TGTGCCAGCAGAGAGGGACCGCAGTACACAGATACGCAGTATTTT
cdr3_aa: CASREGPQYTDTQYF

j_call: TRBJ2-6
v_call: TRBV29-1
clone_size: .
d_call: .
cdr3_nt: TGCAGCGTTGATTTTGGGGCCAACGTCCTGACTTTC
cdr3_aa: CSVDFGANVLTF

j_call: TRBJ2-5
v_call: TRBV2
clone_size: few
d_call: TRBD2
cdr3_nt: TGTGCCAGCATGCGACTAGCGGGGACCCAGTACTTC
cdr3_aa: CASMRLAGTQYF

j_call: TRBJ2-4
v_call: TRBV13
clone_size: few
d_call: .
cdr3_nt: TGTGCCAGCCAGGGGCAGGCAAACAACATTCAGTACTTC
cdr3_aa: CASQGQANNIQYF

j_call: TRBJ2-5
v_call: TRBV7-2
clone_size: few
d_call: TRBD2
cdr3_nt: TGTGCCAGCAGCTTAACTAGCGTGGCTCAAGAGACCCAGTACTTC
cdr3_aa: CASSLTSVAQETQYF

j_call: TRBJ2-1
v_call: TRBV7-9
clone_size: .
d_call: .
cdr3_nt: TGTGCCAGCAGCTTCGGGGGACAAGAGCAGTTCTTC
cdr3_aa: CASSFGGQEQFF

j_call: TRBJ2-1
v_call: TRBV20-1
clone_size: .
d_call: TRBD1
cdr3_nt: TGCAGTGCTACCTCAGGGGGCGGATACGATGAGCAGTTCTTC
cdr3_aa: CSATSGGGYDEQFF

j_call: TRBJ1-2
v_call: TRBV15
clone_size: .
d_call: .
cdr3_nt: TGTGCCACCAGCAGAGATATGCAGCACCCCTCGAGAAACTATGGCTACACCTTC
cdr3_aa: CATSRDMQHPSRNYGYTF

j_call: TRBJ2-7
v_call: TRBV7-9
clone_size: .
d_call: TRBD1
cdr3_nt: TGTGCCAGCAGCTCCCCGAACAGGGGTTTTTACGAGCAGTACTTC
cdr3_aa: CASSSPNRGFYEQYF

j_call: TRBJ2-3
v_call: TRBV20-1
clone_size: .
d_call: .
cdr3_nt: TGCAGTGCTAGAGGGTATCGGGGACTCACAGATACGCAGTATTTT
cdr3_aa: CSARGYRGLTDTQYF

j_call: TRBJ1-2
v_call: TRBV7-2
clone_size: .
d_call: TRBD1
cdr3_nt: TGTGCCAGCAGCTTAGTGGGATTGACAGGGGGCACGGTTGACTACACCTTC
cdr3_aa: CASSLVGLTGGTVDYTF

j_call: TRBJ2-1
v_call: TRBV5-1
clone_size: .
d_call: .
cdr3_nt: TGCGCCAGCAGCGATATCCCGGCGGATGAGCAGTTCTTC
cdr3_aa: CASSDIPADEQFF